Below, 13 T cell receptor beta chains from the same sample are listed, as sequenced in a study of Ad26.COV2.S vaccination and SARS-CoV-2 variants. Documented treatment: over 15 received Ad26.COV2.S at low or high dose, single or two shots; about 5 received placebo; per-sample allocation not given. Sampling occurred on day 63 after the first vaccine or placebo injection. The table came from immunoSEQ multiplex PCR; TCRdb's copy has only in-frame clones and leaves some out. The sample lists a few hundred thousand clones; about 87% were seen once. This material consisted of peripheral blood, taken in a trial of Ad26.COV2.S vaccine versus placebo. Receptors were obtained from a person aged 18 to 65 who received the Ad26.COV2.S COVID-19 vaccine or a placebo.

This clone was counted many times. The chain is built from TRBV5-1 and TRBJ1-2, with 10 bases fitting TRBD1. Germline values: CDR1 SGHRS, CDR2 YFSETQ. The junction had 8 bases not matched to a gene; V was cut back by 3 bases and J by 3 bases. This CDR3 spans 16 amino acids. CDR3 nucleotide sequence: TGCGCCAGCAGCTGGGACCGAGGACAGGGGGACTATGGCTACACCTTC. It codes for CASSWDRGQGDYGYTF.

J is TRBJ1-3 and V is TRBV27; D is unclear. This CDR3 has 12 amino acids. CDR1 and CDR2 from the germline V gene are MNHEY and SMNVEV (reference sequence). V dropped 11 bases and J dropped 3 bases, with 11 bases sitting between them. CDR3 sequence: CARRLGGNTIYF. The CDR3 nucleotides read TGTGCCCGACGGTTGGGTGGAAACACCATATATTTT.

The chain's CDR3 is CASSPSGQGAYGYTF. CDR3 sequence (DNA): TGTGCCAGTAGCCCTTCGGGACAGGGGGCCTATGGCTACACCTTC. The rearrangement links TRBV19 to TRBJ1-2; 12 bases agree with TRBD1. Trimming cost V 6 bases and J 4 bases; bases outside gene matches: 6. The CDR3 is made up of 15 amino acids. The V gene's germline CDR1 is LNHDA and CDR2 SQIVND (reference sequence).

The chain couples TRBV7-2 to TRBJ2-1; TRBD2 matches at 7 bases. The germline V gene encodes CDR1 SGHTA and CDR2 FQGNSA. J gave up 2 bases and V 0 bases, and 1 base lay outside the gene matches. The CDR3 has 15 amino acids. As DNA, the CDR3 is TGTGCCAGCAGCTTAGCGGGGACTACCTACAATGAGCAGTTCTTC. It yields the protein CASSLAGTTYNEQFF. Together with reference TRBV7-2 and TRBJ2-1, the CDR3 gives the full variable domain: GAGVSQSPSNKVTEKGKDVELRCDPISGHTALYWYRQSLGQGLEFLIYFQGNSAPDKSGLPSDRFSAERTGGSVSTLTIQRTQQEDSAVYLCASSLAGTTYNEQFFGPGTRLTVL.

V is TRBV11-2 and J is TRBJ1-2; D not certain. Trimming took off 0 bases at V and 4 bases at J, with 9 bases between the two ends. The germline V gene has CDR1 SGHAT and CDR2 FQNNGV. The CDR3 extends over 14 amino acids. Here the CDR3 DNA reads TGTGCCAGCAGCTTAGATAGTGGAGCCTATGGCTACACCTTC. Protein product: CASSLDSGAYGYTF.

The CDR3 bases are TGCGCCAGCAGTCAAAGCGCGGGACAGGGTGCCAACGAGCAGTACTTC. It specifies CASSQSAGQGANEQYF. The rearrangement links TRBV23-1 to TRBJ2-7; TRBD1 aligns across 9 bases. TRBV23-1 is identified as an open reading frame with a role that is uncertain. This CDR3 has 16 residues. J gave up 5 bases and V 2 bases, and 10 bases lay outside the gene matches.

This chain links TRBV19 with TRBJ2-7; 11 bases are a match to TRBD1. The CDR3 is 15 amino acids. Trimming removed 8 bases from V and 1 base from J; junction bases left unmatched: 7. CDR1 LNHDA and CDR2 SQIVND come from the germline V gene (reference sequence). The CDR3 DNA reads as TGTGCCAGTTCGCGGGGGACAGGGGGTTCCTACGAGCAGTACTTC. Translation: CASSRGTGGSYEQYF. Combining the CDR3 with reference TRBV19 and TRBJ2-7 gives the whole variable domain DGGITQSPKYLFRKEGQNVTLSCEQNLNHDAMYWYRQDPGQGLRLIYYSQIVNDFQKGDIAEGYSVSREKKESFPLTVTSAQKNPTAFYLCASSRGTGGSYEQYFGPGTRLTVT.

Here the CDR3 DNA reads TGTGCCAGCTCATCGGCCTCGAGCTCTGGAAACACCATATATTTT. This gives the protein CASSSASSSGNTIYF. The rearrangement links TRBV18 to TRBJ1-3; D call uncertain. Trimming took off 5 bases at V and 0 bases at J, with 11 bases between the two ends. The length of the CDR3 is 15 residues. Germline V lookup: CDR1 KGHSH, CDR2 LQKENI.

CDR3 sequence (DNA): TGTGCCAGCAGCTTGTTCAGGGGGCGGTACTATGGCTACACCTTC. Its protein product is CASSLFRGRYYGYTF. The J gene is TRBJ1-2, the V gene TRBV5-8; 8 nucleotides match TRBD1. Germline assignment: CDR1 SGHTS and CDR2 YDEGEE. Trimming removed 1 base from V and 3 bases from J; junction bases left unmatched: 5. The CDR3 has 15 amino acids.

The chain links TRBV7-8 to TRBJ1-3, with D uncertain. The CDR3 consists of 15 residues. Trimming stripped 2 bases from V and 0 bases from J, with 8 bases between. Germline V gene data show CDR1 as SGHVS and CDR2 as FQNEAQ. CDR3 in DNA: TGTGCCAGCAGCTTACTTGGAACCTCTGGAAACACCATATATTTT. Protein sequence: CASSLLGTSGNTIYF.

The genes are TRBV19 and TRBJ2-7; D is unclear. The CDR3 extends over 16 amino acids. Per the germline V gene, CDR1 is LNHDA and CDR2 is SQIVND (reference sequence). Trimming took off 0 bases at V and 1 base at J, with 13 bases between the two ends. As DNA, the CDR3 is TGTGCCAGTAGTATAGACCATTCGACGGCTTCCTACGAGCAGTACTTC. Its translation is CASSIDHSTASYEQYF.

The chain couples TRBV5-6 to TRBJ1-2, with D unresolved. V lost 4 bases to trimming and J lost 3 bases, with 13 bases between them. This CDR3 spans 14 amino acids. Germline V gene lookup returns CDR1 SGHDT and CDR2 YYEEEE. CDR3 DNA: TGTGCCAGCAGCCTTCATTCGGGGTACTATGGCTACACCTTC. This encodes CASSLHSGYYGYTF.

V is TRBV5-4 and J is TRBJ2-5, with D unresolved. Germline loops: CDR1 SGHNT, CDR2 YYREEE (reference sequence). The CDR3 is 13 amino acids. V was clipped by 1 base and J by 2 bases, with 6 bases between them. The CDR3 DNA is TGTGCCAGCAGCTTGACTATACAAGAGACCCAGTACTTC. This encodes CASSLTIQETQYF.